The 18 T cell receptor beta chains given below trace back to one sample, sequenced in a study of blood T cell repertoires in COVID-19. The repertoire was sequenced with immunoSEQ multiplex PCR; TCRdb's copy has only in-frame clones and lacks some. The repertoire includes approximately 120,000 clones, 81% of them detected once, and less than 11% sits in the top ten. Specimen: peripheral blood. All receptors derive from a human donor in a cohort sampled during active COVID-19.

The chain uses TRBV7-2 and TRBJ1-4; maybe TRBD1 (5 bases). This CDR3 spans 16 amino acids. V dropped 1 base and J dropped 7 bases, with 16 bases sitting between them. Looked up from germline, CDR1 is SGHTA and CDR2 is FQGNSA. In nucleotides, the CDR3 is TGTGCCAGCAGCTTAGATGGGGGGGTCGGTGGTGAAAAACTGTTTTTT. Its protein product is CASSLDGGVGGEKLFF.

This chain uses TRBV3-1 (or the pseudogene TRBV3-2) with TRBJ2-4, with D perhaps matching TRBD2 (5 bases). V lost 4 bases, J lost 9 bases, and 10 bases lay in between. Germline CDR1 and CDR2: LGHDT and YNNKEL (reference sequence). This CDR3 contains 12 residues. The CDR3 coding sequence is TGTGCCAGCAGCCCCGGGGAGACCATTCAGTACTTC. Its protein is CASSPGETIQYF.

V is TRBV6-5 and J is TRBJ2-7; TRBD1 matches 10 bases. Germline V gene lookup returns CDR1 MNHEY and CDR2 SVGAGI. The V and J ends lost 9 bases and 5 bases, in that order; junction bases with no gene match: 7. The CDR3 has 13 amino acids. The CDR3 spells CASGGTGAHEQYF. The CDR3 nucleotides are TGTGCCAGTGGGGGGACAGGGGCTCACGAGCAGTACTTC.

This clone was found a few times. V usage is TRBV4-3 and J usage is TRBJ2-3; 9 nucleotides line up with TRBD2. Germline CDR1 LGHNA, CDR2 YSLEER. V shed 1 base, J shed 6 bases, and the junction held 5 bases outside the gene matches. This CDR3 is 15 amino acids long. In nucleotides, the CDR3 is TGCGCCAGCAGCCAAGGGGGACTAGCATCGGATACGCAGTATTTT. Amino acid sequence: CASSQGGLASDTQYF.

This clone was observed a handful of times. The chain recombines TRBV7-9 with TRBJ1-2; D is ambiguous. The germline V gene encodes CDR1 SEHNR and CDR2 FQNEAQ (reference sequence). Deletions cut 10 bases from V and 3 bases from J, with 15 bases between. The CDR3 spans 13 residues. The CDR3 DNA follows: TGTGCCACCCACCCCACAGCACACTATGGCTACACCTTC. It yields the protein CATHPTAHYGYTF.

The chain carries TRBV12-5 and TRBJ2-1, with 8 bases matching TRBD2. V was pared by 1 base and J by 4 bases, with 6 bases of the junction left unmatched. This CDR3 has 16 residues. Germline lookup yields CDR1 LGHNT and CDR2 FRNRAP. The CDR3 DNA sequence: TGTGCTAGTGGTTTGGCCGGGGGGGGACATTACAATGAGCAGTTCTTC. As protein: CASGLAGGGHYNEQFF.

The J gene is TRBJ1-5, the V gene TRBV7-8, with 9 nucleotides matching TRBD1. The CDR3 has 15 residues. V was pared by 5 bases and J by 3 bases, with 5 bases of the junction left unmatched. Germline CDR1 SGHVS, CDR2 FQNEAQ. This CDR3 reads CASSQGQGSNQPQHF. The DNA for the CDR3 is TGTGCCAGCAGCCAGGGACAGGGCTCCAATCAGCCCCAGCATTTT.

The chain recombines TRBV3-1 (or the pseudogene TRBV3-2) with TRBJ1-2; 10 nucleotides align to TRBD1. The CDR3 is made up of 14 amino acids. The J segment lost 3 bases and the V segment lost 6 bases, leaving 4 bases of the junction unmatched. Per germline, CDR1 LGHDT and CDR2 YNNKEL (reference sequence). The CDR3 DNA sequence: TGTGCCAGCAGTCGGACAGGGGGGGACTATGGCTACACCTTC. The encoded protein is CASSRTGGDYGYTF.

The V and J genes are TRBV7-9 and TRBJ2-7; D unclear. The V gene lost 7 bases and the J gene lost 0 bases, with 10 bases spanning the gap. The CDR3 spans 13 residues. CDR1 SEHNR and CDR2 FQNEAQ come from the germline V gene (reference sequence). The CDR3 is CASTDGASYEQYF. The CDR3 region has the DNA TGTGCCAGCACAGACGGAGCCTCCTACGAGCAGTACTTC.

The gene calls are TRBV21-1 and TRBJ2-2; TRBD1 was called by the table and not checked on the DNA. TRBV21-1 is a pseudogene locus. The CDR3 sequence is 15 residues long. The CDR3 DNA follows: TGTGCCAGCAGCAAAAGGACAGGGAGCACCGGGGAGCTGTTTTTT. Its protein is CASSKRTGSTGELFF.

The chain links TRBV9 to TRBJ2-3; 8 nucleotides match TRBD1. Germline trimming cut 0 bases from V and 3 bases from J; bases unmatched to any gene: 3. Germline CDR1 reads SGDLS; CDR2 reads YYNGEE. This CDR3 is 15 amino acids long. CDR3 sequence reads: CASSVDQGATDTQYF. The CDR3 nucleotides are TGTGCCAGCAGCGTAGATCAGGGGGCAACAGATACGCAGTATTTT.

J is TRBJ1-1 and V is TRBV6-2 or TRBV6-3; D call uncertain. Germline CDR1 is MNHEY and CDR2 is SVGEGT. The CDR3 has 13 amino acids. Trimming shortened V by 2 bases and J by 6 bases, and 10 bases separated the two germline ends. The CDR3: CASSYVGLSEAFF. CDR3 nucleotides: TGTGCCAGCAGTTACGTTGGGCTCTCTGAAGCTTTCTTT.

J is TRBJ2-7 and V is TRBV18; no definite D call. The V end was cut by 3 bases, the J end by 4 bases, with 13 bases between. This CDR3 has 14 residues. CDR1 is KGHSH and CDR2 is LQKENI in the germline V gene. Here the CDR3 DNA reads TGTGCCAGCTCACCTCGATTAACAGCTTACGAGCAGTACTTC. It translates to CASSPRLTAYEQYF.

The chain recombines TRBV4-1 with TRBJ2-1, with 10 bases aligning to TRBD2. CDR3 length equals 16 residues. V lost 0 bases to trimming and J lost 6 bases; unmatched junction nucleotides: 5. Germline V gives CDR1 MGHRA, CDR2 YSYEKL. CDR3 sequence reads: CASSQERLAGGNEQFF. The CDR3, as DNA: TGCGCCAGCAGCCAAGAGAGACTAGCGGGTGGCAATGAGCAGTTCTTC.

The chain recombines TRBV7-3 with TRBJ2-5; no firm D call. Germline-derived CDR1 and CDR2 are SGHTA and FQGTGA. This CDR3 has 14 residues. V lost 2 bases and J lost 5, with 12 bases in between. DNA for the CDR3: TGTGCCAGCAGCTTAGGTGGCTCCGGGGAGACCCAGTACTTC. Its translation is CASSLGGSGETQYF.

This clone was recorded at least ten times. The genes are TRBV11-2 and TRBJ1-2, with 9 bases identical to TRBD1. The CDR3 sequence is 19 residues long. Germline-derived CDR1 and CDR2 are SGHAT and FQNNGV. V was pared by 1 base and J by 1 base, with 13 bases of the junction left unmatched. CDR3 bases: TGTGCCAGCAGCTTAGGAACAGGGGGCGCAAATAAATATAACTATGGCTACACCTTC. Its translation is CASSLGTGGANKYNYGYTF.

The CDR3 loop reads CAWSVRDFNEQFF. The CDR3 nucleotides read TGTGCCTGGAGTGTAAGGGACTTCAATGAGCAGTTCTTC. The chain has TRBV30 and TRBJ2-1; possibly TRBD2 for D (6 bases). The CDR3 spans 13 residues. The ends were cut back, 0 bases at V and 6 bases at J, with 9 bases in the middle. Germline values: CDR1 GTSNPN, CDR2 SVGIG (reference sequence).

In its sample, this clone was seen once. The chain recombines TRBV6-1 with TRBJ2-4; 7 nucleotides line up with TRBD1. With 4 bases clipped from V and 0 bases from J, the junction kept 9 bases outside the gene matches. There are 17 residues in the CDR3. Germline loops: CDR1 MNHNS, CDR2 SASEGT. CDR3 region: CASSVGTDPIAKNIQYF. The CDR3 DNA reads as TGTGCCAGCAGTGTCGGGACAGATCCTATAGCCAAAAACATTCAGTACTTC.